This entry concerns a single T cell receptor beta chain. Its antigen is not identified. The data stem from a study of T cells after yellow fever vaccination. The wider study: Where fractions had low cell numbers, libraries were prepared from them with the SMART-Seq v4 Ultra Low Input RNA kit. Whole-study results and caveats: Relatively few clonotypes were ones that appeared in both CD4 and CD8 compartments. At around 96% for CD4 and about 91% for CD8, most primary-vaccination clones showed up again after the booster.

5'RACE template switching produced TCR cDNA carrying a universal primer site and UMIs. MiXCR, applied by TCRdb to the 5' RACE reads, yields one record per CDR3 protein. The sample consists of some 220,000 distinct CDR3 sequences, roughly 3% of them appearing once. The sample consisted of CD4+ T cells sorted from PBMCs, taken 10 days after the yellow fever booster vaccination. The clonotype was recovered from a young man who received the YFV17D yellow fever vaccine.

CDR3 sequence reads: CASSPGLAGGQDKNIQYF. In DNA, the CDR3 is TGCGCCAGCAGCCCGGGACTAGCGGGGGGCCAGGACAAAAACATTCAGTACTTC. The chain couples TRBV4-1 to TRBJ2-4, with 15 bases that match TRBD2. The ends lost 4 bases at V and 3 bases at J; junction bases unmatched: 7. Germline lookup yields CDR1 MGHRA and CDR2 YSYEKL. This CDR3 spans 18 amino acids.